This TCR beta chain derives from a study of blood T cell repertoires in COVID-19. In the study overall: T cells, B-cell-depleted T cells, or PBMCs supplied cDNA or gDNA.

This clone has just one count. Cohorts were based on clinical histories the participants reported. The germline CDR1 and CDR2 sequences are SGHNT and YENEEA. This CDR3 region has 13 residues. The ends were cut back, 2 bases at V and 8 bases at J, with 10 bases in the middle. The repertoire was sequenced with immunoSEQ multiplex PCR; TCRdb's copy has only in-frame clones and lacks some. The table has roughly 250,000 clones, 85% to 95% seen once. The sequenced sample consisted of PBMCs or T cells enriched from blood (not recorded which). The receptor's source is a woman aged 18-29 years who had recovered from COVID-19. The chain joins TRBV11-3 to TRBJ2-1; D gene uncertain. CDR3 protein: CASSLYSGDEQFF. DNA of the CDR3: TGTGCCAGCAGCTTATACAGTGGCGATGAGCAGTTCTTC.